This T cell receptor beta chain is from a study of T cells in localized non-small cell lung cancer. This clone is termed large (0.1 to 1%). The target antigen is unknown. Repertoires were generated with immunoSEQ multiplex PCR, while TCRdb's copy carries only in-frame clones and drops some. This sample has some 2,500 clones, with about 25% found just once. Study-level findings and limits: Appearances in adjacent lung were noted for a median 57 of the top 100 tumor clones.

Material: normal lung tissue next to the tumor, obtained before any cancer treatment. This clonotype was obtained from a man aged 40 to 70 with stage II squamous cell lung carcinoma.

The CDR3 bases are TGTGCCTGGAGTATGTCAACGGTAGGGCTCCTCGAGCAGTACTTC. Translation gives CAWSMSTVGLLEQYF. The V call is TRBV30, the J call TRBJ2-7; no definite D call. The CDR3 loop spans 15 amino acids. Trimming removed 2 bases from V and 6 bases from J, with 20 bases in between. Germline V gene lookup returns CDR1 GTSNPN and CDR2 SVGIG (reference sequence). Full variable domain (missing parts from reference TRBV30 and TRBJ2-7): SQTIHQWPATLVQPVGSPLSLECTVEGTSNPNLYWYRQAAGRGLQLLFYSVGIGQISSEVPQNLSASRPQDRQFILSSKKLLLSDSGFYLCAWSMSTVGLLEQYFGPGTRLTVT.